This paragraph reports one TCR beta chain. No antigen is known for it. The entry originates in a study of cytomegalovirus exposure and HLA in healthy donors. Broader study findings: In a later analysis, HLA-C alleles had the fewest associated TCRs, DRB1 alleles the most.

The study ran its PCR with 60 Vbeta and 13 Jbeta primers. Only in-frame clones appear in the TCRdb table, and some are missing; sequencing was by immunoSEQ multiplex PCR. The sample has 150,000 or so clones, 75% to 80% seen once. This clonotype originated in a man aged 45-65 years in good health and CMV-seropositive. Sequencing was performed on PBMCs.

The CDR3 reads CASSALSPSYEQYF. CDR3 sequence (DNA): TGTGCCAGCAGTGCCCTTAGTCCCTCCTACGAGCAGTACTTC. The genes are TRBV28 and TRBJ2-7; no clear D. This CDR3 comprises 14 residues. Trimming shortened V by 5 bases and J by 0 bases, and 11 bases separated the two germline ends. Germline V CDR1 and CDR2: MDHEN, SYDVKM.